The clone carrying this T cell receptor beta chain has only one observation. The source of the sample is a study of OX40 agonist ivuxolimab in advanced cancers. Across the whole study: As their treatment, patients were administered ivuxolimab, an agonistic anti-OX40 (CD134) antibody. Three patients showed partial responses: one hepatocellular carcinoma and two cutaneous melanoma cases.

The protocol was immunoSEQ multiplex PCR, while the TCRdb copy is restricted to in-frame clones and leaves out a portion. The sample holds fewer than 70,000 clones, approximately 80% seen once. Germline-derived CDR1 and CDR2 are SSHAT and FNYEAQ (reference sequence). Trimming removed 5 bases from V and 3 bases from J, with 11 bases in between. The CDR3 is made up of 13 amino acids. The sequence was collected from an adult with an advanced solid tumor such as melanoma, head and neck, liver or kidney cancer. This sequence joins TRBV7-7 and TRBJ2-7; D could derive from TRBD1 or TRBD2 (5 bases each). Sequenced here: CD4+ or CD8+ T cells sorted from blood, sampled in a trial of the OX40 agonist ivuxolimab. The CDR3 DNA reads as TGTGCCAGCAGCAAGGGACCGGACTACGAGCAGTACTTC. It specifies CASSKGPDYEQYF.